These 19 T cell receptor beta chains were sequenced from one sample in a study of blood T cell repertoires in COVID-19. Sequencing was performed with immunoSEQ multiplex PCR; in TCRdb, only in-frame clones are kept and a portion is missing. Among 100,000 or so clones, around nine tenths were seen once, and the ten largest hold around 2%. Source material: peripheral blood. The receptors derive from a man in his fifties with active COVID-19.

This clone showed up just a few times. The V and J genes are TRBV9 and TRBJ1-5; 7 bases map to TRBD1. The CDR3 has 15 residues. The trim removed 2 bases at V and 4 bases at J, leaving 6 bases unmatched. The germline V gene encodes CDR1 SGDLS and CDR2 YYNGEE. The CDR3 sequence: CASSVGTVPNQPQHF. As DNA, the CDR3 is TGTGCCAGCAGCGTCGGGACAGTCCCTAATCAGCCCCAGCATTTT.

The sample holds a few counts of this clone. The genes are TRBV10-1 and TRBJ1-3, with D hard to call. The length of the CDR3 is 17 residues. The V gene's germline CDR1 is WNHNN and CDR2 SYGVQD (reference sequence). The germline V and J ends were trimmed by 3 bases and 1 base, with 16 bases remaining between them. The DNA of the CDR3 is TGCGCCAGCAGTGAATTCTGCGAGCGGCGATCTGGAAACACCATATATTTT. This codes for CASSEFCERRSGNTIYF.

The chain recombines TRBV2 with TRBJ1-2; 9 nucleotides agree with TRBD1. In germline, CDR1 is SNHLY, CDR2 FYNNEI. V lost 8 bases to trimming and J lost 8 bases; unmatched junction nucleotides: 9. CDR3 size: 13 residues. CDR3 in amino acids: CASWKQGAQGYTF. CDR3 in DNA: TGTGCCAGCTGGAAACAGGGGGCGCAGGGCTACACCTTC. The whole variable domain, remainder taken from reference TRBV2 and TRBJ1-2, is EPEVTQTPSHQVTQMGQEVILRCVPISNHLYFYWYRQILGQKVEFLVSFYNNEISEKSEIFDDQFSVERPDGSNFTLKIRSTKLEDSAMYFCASWKQGAQGYTFGSGTRLTVV.

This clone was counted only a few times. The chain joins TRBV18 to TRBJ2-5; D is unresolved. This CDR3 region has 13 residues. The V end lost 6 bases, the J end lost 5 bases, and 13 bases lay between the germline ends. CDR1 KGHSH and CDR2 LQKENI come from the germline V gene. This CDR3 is CASSPAPQETQYF. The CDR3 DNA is TGTGCCAGCTCCCCAGCCCCTCAGGAGACCCAGTACTTC.

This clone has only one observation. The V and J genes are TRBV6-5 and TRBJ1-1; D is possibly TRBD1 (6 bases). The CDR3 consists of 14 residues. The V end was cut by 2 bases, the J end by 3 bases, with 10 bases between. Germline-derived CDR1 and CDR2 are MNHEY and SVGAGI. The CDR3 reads CASSYRGSDTEAFF. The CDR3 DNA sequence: TGTGCCAGCAGTTACAGGGGGTCTGACACTGAAGCTTTCTTT.

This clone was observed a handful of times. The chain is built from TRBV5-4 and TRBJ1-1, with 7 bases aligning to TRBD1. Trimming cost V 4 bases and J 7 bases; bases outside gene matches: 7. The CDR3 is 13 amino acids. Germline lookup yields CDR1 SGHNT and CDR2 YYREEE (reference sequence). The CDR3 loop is CASSRTGEHEAFF. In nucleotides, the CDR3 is TGTGCCAGCAGCCGAACAGGGGAACATGAAGCTTTCTTT. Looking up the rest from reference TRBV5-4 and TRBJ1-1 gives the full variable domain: ETGVTQSPTHLIKTRGQQVTLRCSSQSGHNTVSWYQQALGQGPQFIFQYYREEENGRGNFPPRFSGLQFPNYSSELNVNALELDDSALYLCASSRTGEHEAFFGQGTRLTVV.

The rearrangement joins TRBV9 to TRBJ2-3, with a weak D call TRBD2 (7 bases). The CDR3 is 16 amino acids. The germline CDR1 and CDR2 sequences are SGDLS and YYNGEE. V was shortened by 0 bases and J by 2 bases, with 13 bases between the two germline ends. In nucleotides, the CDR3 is TGTGCCAGCAGCGTAGGGAACGGGGGGCTCACAGATACGCAGTATTTT. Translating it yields CASSVGNGGLTDTQYF. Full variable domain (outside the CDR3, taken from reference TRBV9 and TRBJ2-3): DSGVTQTPKHLITATGQRVTLRCSPRSGDLSVYWYQQSLDQGLQFLIQYYNGEERAKGNILERFSAQQFPDLHSELNLSSLELGDSALYFCASSVGNGGLTDTQYFGPGTRLTVL.

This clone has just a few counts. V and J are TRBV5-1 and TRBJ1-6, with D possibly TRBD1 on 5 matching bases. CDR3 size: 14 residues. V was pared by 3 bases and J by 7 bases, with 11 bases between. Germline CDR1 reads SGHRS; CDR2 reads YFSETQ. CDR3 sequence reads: CASSWDSKNSPLHF. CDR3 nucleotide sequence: TGCGCCAGCAGCTGGGACTCAAAGAATTCACCCCTCCACTTT.

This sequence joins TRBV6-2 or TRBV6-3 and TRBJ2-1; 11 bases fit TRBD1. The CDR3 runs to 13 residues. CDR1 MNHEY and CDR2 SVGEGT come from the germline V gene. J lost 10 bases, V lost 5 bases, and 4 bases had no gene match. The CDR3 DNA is TGTGCCAGCAGTGGACAGGGGGCGGCGGAGCAGTTCTTC. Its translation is CASSGQGAAEQFF.

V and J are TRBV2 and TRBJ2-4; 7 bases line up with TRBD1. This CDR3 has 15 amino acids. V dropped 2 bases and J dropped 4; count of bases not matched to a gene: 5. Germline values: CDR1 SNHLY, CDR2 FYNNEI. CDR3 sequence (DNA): TGTGCCAGCAGTGAAAGTTCGACAGGGAAAAACATTCAGTACTTC. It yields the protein CASSESSTGKNIQYF.

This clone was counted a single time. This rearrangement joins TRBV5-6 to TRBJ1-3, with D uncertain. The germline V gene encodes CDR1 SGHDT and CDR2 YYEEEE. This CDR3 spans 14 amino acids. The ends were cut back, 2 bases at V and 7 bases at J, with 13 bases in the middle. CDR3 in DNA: TGTGCCAGCAGCTTTTACCTACAGCGGAACACCATATATTTT. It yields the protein CASSFYLQRNTIYF.

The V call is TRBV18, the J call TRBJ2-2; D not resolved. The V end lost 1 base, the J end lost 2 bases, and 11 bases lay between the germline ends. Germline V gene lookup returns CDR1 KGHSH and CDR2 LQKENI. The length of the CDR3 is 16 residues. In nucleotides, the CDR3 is TGTGCCAGCTCACCACTAGCTGGTACCAACACCGGGGAGCTGTTTTTT. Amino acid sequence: CASSPLAGTNTGELFF. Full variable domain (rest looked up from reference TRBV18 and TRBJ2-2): NAGVMQNPRHLVRRRGQEARLRCSPMKGHSHVYWYRQLPEEGLKFMVYLQKENIIDESGMPKERFSAEFPKEGPSILRIQQVVRGDSAAYFCASSPLAGTNTGELFFGEGSRLTVL.

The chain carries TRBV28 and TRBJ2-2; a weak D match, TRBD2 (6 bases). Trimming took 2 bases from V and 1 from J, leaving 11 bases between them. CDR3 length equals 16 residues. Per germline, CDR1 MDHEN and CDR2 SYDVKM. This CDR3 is CASSLPGLLNTGELFF. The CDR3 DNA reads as TGTGCCAGCAGTTTACCGGGACTTTTGAACACCGGGGAGCTGTTTTTT. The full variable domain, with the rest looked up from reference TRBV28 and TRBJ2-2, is DVKVTQSSRYLVKRTGEKVFLECVQDMDHENMFWYRQDPGLGLRLIYFSYDVKMKEKGDIPEGYSVSREKKERFSLILESASTNQTSMYLCASSLPGLLNTGELFFGEGSRLTVL.

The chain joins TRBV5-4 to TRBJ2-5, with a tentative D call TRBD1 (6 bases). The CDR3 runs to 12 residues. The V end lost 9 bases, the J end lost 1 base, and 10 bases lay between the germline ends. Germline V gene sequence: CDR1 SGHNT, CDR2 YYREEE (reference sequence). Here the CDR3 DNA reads TGTGCCACCCGAGGGGGCCAAGAGACCCAGTACTTC. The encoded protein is CATRGGQETQYF.

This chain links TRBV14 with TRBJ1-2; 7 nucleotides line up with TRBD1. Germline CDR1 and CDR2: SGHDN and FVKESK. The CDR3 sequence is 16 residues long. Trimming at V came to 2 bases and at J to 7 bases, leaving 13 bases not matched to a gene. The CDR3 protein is CASSQLGQELKVGYTF. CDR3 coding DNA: TGTGCCAGCAGCCAACTTGGACAGGAACTTAAGGTTGGCTACACCTTC. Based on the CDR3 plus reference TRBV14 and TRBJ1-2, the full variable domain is EAGVTQFPSHSVIEKGQTVTLRCDPISGHDNLYWYRRVMGKEIKFLLHFVKESKQDESGMPNNRFLAERTGGTYSTLKVQPAELEDSGVYFCASSQLGQELKVGYTFGSGTRLTVV.

The CDR3 region has the DNA TGTGCCAGCTCCTCGGGCCTTTGGGGGGCTGAAGCTTTCTTT. The encoded protein is CASSSGLWGAEAFF. The chain uses TRBV18 and TRBJ1-1, with TRBD1 as a possible D gene (5 bases). The CDR3 is 14 amino acids. Deletions cut 6 bases from V and 6 bases from J, with 17 bases between. Germline V gene sequence: CDR1 KGHSH, CDR2 LQKENI. Supplemented by reference TRBV18 and TRBJ1-1, the full variable domain reads NAGVMQNPRHLVRRRGQEARLRCSPMKGHSHVYWYRQLPEEGLKFMVYLQKENIIDESGMPKERFSAEFPKEGPSILRIQQVVRGDSAAYFCASSSGLWGAEAFFGQGTRLTVV.

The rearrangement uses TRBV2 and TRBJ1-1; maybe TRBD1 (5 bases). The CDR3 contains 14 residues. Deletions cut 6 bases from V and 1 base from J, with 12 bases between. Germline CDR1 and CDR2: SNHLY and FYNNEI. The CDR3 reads CASRDNGQNTEAFF. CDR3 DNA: TGTGCCAGCAGGGACAACGGGCAGAACACTGAAGCTTTCTTT.

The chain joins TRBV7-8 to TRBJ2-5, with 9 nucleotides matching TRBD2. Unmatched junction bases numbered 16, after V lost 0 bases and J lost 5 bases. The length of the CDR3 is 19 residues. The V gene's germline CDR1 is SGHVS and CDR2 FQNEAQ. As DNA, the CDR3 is TGTGCCAGCAGCTTAGCTGTGGCTGCCGGCGGGGGGGCAAGGGAGACCCAGTACTTC. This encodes CASSLAVAAGGGARETQYF. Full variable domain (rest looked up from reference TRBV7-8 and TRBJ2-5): GAGVSQSPRYKVAKRGQDVALRCDPISGHVSLFWYQQALGQGPEFLTYFQNEAQLDKSGLPSDRFFAERPEGSVSTLKIQRTQQEDSAVYLCASSLAVAAGGGARETQYFGPGTRLLVL.

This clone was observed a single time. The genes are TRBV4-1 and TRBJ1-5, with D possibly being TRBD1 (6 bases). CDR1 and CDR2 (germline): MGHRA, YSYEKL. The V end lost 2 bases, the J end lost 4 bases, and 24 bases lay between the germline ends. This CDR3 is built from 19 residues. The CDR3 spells CASSQYGGAPGWPNQPQHF. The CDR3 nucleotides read TGCGCCAGCAGCCAATACGGGGGGGCGCCGGGATGGCCAAATCAGCCCCAGCATTTT.